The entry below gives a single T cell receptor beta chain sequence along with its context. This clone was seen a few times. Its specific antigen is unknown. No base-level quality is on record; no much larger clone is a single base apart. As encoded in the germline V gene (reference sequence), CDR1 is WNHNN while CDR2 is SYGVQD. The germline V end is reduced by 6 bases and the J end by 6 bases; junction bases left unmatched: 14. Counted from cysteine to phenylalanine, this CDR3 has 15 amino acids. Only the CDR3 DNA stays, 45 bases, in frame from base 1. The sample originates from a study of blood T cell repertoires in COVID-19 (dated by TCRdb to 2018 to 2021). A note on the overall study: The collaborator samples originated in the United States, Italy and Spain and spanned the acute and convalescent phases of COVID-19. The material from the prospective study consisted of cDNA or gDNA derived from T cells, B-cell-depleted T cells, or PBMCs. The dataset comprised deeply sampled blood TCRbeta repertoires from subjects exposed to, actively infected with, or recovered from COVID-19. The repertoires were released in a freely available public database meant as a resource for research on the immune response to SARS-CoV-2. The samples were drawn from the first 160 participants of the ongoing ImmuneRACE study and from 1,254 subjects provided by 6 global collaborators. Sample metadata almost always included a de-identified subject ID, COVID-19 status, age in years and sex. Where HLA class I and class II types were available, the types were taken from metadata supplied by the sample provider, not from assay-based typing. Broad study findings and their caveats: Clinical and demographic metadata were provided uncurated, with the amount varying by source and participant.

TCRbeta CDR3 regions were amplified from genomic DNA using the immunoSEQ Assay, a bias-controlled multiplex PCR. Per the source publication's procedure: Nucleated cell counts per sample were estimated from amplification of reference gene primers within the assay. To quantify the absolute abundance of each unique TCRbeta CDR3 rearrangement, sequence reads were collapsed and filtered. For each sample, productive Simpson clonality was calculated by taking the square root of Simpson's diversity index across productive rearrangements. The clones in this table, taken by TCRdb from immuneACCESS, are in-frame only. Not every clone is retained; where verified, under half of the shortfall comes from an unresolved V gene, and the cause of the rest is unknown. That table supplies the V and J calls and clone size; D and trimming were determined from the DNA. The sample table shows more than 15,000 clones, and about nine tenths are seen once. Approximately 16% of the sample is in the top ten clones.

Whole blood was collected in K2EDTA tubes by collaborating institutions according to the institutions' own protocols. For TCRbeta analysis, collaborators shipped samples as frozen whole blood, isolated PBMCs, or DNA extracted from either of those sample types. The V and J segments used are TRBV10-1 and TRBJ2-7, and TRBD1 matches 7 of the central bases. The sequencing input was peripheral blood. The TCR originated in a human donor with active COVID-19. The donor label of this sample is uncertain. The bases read TGCGCCAGCAGAGAAGGTAGGTTAGGGGGCTGCGAGCAGTACTTC. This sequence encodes CASREGRLGGCEQYF.